This entry lists 6 T cell receptor beta chains sequenced from one sample in a study of technical replicates of blood from several donors. Repertoires were generated with immunoSEQ multiplex PCR, while TCRdb's copy carries only in-frame clones and drops some. Of under 100,000 clones listed, under 97% were seen once; the top ten hold approximately 0.23%. The sample consisted of T cells isolated from PBMCs. All receptors derive from a human donor in good health.

The chain has TRBV5-4 and TRBJ2-5; TRBD2 agrees at 13 bases. CDR3 length: 16 residues. Germline V gene sequence: CDR1 SGHNT, CDR2 YYREEE (reference sequence). V shed 4 bases and J 1 base; nucleotides not matched to a gene: 4. CDR3 in DNA: TGTGCCAGCAGCCCGAGACTAGCGGGGGGCCAAGAGACCCAGTACTTC. This encodes CASSPRLAGGQETQYF.

The chain uses TRBV6-5 and TRBJ1-1; D remains unclear. Per the germline V gene, CDR1 is MNHEY and CDR2 is SVGAGI. The CDR3 is made up of 12 amino acids. The germline V and J ends were trimmed by 5 bases and 9 bases, with 13 bases remaining between them. The CDR3 sequence is CASSKLREKAFF. CDR3 DNA sequence: TGTGCCAGCAGTAAACTCCGGGAAAAAGCTTTCTTT.

This clone was recorded once. J is TRBJ2-7 and V is TRBV11-2, with 10 bases lining up with TRBD2. The CDR3 totals 15 residues. Germline assignment: CDR1 SGHAT and CDR2 FQNNGV. V was clipped by 6 bases and J by 2 bases; unmatched bases: 7. This CDR3 reads CASRSPGLATYEQYF. CDR3 nucleotides: TGTGCCAGCAGATCACCGGGACTAGCGACCTACGAGCAGTACTTC.

This clone is a singleton in its sample. The chain uses TRBV6-4 and TRBJ1-1, with D hard to call. V lost 2 bases and J lost 4, with 8 bases in between. The CDR3 contains 13 residues. Germline V lookup: CDR1 MRHNA, CDR2 SNTAGT. The CDR3, as DNA: TGTGCCAGCAGTGACCAGGTTACCACTGAAGCTTTCTTT. Amino acids: CASSDQVTTEAFF.

This clone was seen more than once but under ten times. The V gene is TRBV19, the J gene TRBJ1-1; TRBD1 aligns across 8 bases. Germline CDR1 LNHDA, CDR2 SQIVND (reference sequence). The CDR3 is made up of 18 amino acids. V lost 1 base to trimming and J lost 1 base; unmatched junction nucleotides: 11. The CDR3: CASSIGEWDRRRNTEAFF. The CDR3 nucleotides are TGTGCCAGTAGTATAGGGGAGTGGGACAGGAGAAGGAACACTGAAGCTTTCTTT. Filled out from reference TRBV19 and TRBJ1-1, the complete variable domain reads DGGITQSPKYLFRKEGQNVTLSCEQNLNHDAMYWYRQDPGQGLRLIYYSQIVNDFQKGDIAEGYSVSREKKESFPLTVTSAQKNPTAFYLCASSIGEWDRRRNTEAFFGQGTRLTVV.

In this sample, this clone turned up once. This chain joins TRBV28 and TRBJ2-1, with a weak D call TRBD2 (6 bases). This CDR3 contains 13 residues. The V end lost 6 bases, the J end lost 5 bases, and 11 bases lay between the germline ends. The V gene's germline CDR1 is MDHEN and CDR2 SYDVKM. The CDR3 DNA is TGTGCCAGCAGCCTGGGACTCGACAATGAGCAGTTCTTC. Translation gives CASSLGLDNEQFF.